The source of this TCR beta chain is a study of cytomegalovirus exposure and HLA in healthy donors. Study-wide background: Genotyping of roughly 400 donors showed that roughly 80% belonged to the Caucasian-associated ancestry cluster.

CDR3 length: 15 amino acids. V lost 4 bases to trimming and J lost 0 bases, with 12 bases between them. The germline V gene has CDR1 MDHEN and CDR2 SYDVKM. The study ran its PCR with 60 Vbeta and 13 Jbeta primers. TCRdb's copy holds only in-frame clones and misses some; the assay was immunoSEQ multiplex PCR. The sample includes 100,000 to 150,000 clones, about four fifths of them seen just once. The rearrangement joins TRBV28 to TRBJ1-1; possible D gene TRBD1, 5 bases. This TCR was sampled from a woman between 55 and 75 years old in good health and CMV-seropositive. Sequenced input: PBMCs. The CDR3 spells CASSSPGSVNTEAFF. CDR3 in DNA: TGTGCCAGCAGTTCACCAGGGTCGGTGAACACTGAAGCTTTCTTT. Complete variable domain (other parts from reference TRBV28 and TRBJ1-1): DVKVTQSSRYLVKRTGEKVFLECVQDMDHENMFWYRQDPGLGLRLIYFSYDVKMKEKGDIPEGYSVSREKKERFSLILESASTNQTSMYLCASSSPGSVNTEAFFGQGTRLTVV.